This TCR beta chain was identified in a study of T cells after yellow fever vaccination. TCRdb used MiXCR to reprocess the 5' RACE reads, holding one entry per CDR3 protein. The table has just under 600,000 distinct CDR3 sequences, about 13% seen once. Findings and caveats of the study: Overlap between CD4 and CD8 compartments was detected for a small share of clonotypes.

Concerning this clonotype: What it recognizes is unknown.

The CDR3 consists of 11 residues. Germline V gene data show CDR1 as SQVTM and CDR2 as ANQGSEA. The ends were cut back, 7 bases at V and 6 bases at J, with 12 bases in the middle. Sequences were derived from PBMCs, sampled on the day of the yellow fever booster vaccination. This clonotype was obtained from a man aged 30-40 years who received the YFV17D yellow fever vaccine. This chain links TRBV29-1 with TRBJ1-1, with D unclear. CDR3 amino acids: CSGRVAAEAFF. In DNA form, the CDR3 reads TGCAGCGGGCGCGTTGCGGCTGAAGCTTTCTTT.